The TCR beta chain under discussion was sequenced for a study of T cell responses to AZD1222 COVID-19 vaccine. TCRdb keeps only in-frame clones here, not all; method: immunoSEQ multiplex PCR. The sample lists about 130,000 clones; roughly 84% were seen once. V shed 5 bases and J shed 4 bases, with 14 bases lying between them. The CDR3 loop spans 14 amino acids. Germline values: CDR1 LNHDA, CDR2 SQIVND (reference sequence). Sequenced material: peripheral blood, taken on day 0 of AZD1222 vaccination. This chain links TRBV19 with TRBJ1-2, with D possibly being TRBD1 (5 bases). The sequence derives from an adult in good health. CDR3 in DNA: TGTGCCAGTAGTGAACAGGCGAGGAGCTATGGCTACACCTTC. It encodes CASSEQARSYGYTF.